A single sample is the source of the 23 T cell receptor beta chains below, sequenced in a study of cytomegalovirus exposure and HLA in healthy donors. Use of 60 Vbeta and 13 Jbeta primers characterized the PCR. Measured with immunoSEQ multiplex PCR; TCRdb has only the in-frame clones, and not every one. Here the sample spans fewer than 150,000 clones, around 80% being singletons. The sequenced material came from PBMCs. The source is a man between 25 and 39 years old in good health and CMV-seronegative.

This clone was observed a handful of times. The CDR3 coding sequence is TGTGCCAGCAGTGACCCCGCCAGACTAGATAGCAATCAGCCCCAGCATTTT. Protein product: CASSDPARLDSNQPQHF. The V and J genes are TRBV2 and TRBJ1-5, with no clear D. Looked up from germline, CDR1 is SNHLY and CDR2 is FYNNEI. V shed 3 bases and J shed 0 bases, with 15 bases lying between them. The CDR3 runs to 17 residues.

The rearrangement links TRBV6-1 to TRBJ2-5; weak D call: TRBD2 (5 bases). The germline V gene has CDR1 MNHNS and CDR2 SASEGT. The V gene lost 8 bases and the J gene lost 7 bases, with 17 bases spanning the gap. The CDR3 totals 13 residues. The DNA of the CDR3 is TGTGCCAGCGACCTAGCAGACGTTTTGACCCAGTACTTC. Translating gives CASDLADVLTQYF.

V usage is TRBV5-4 and J usage is TRBJ2-3; no firm D call. Trimming stripped 4 bases from V and 6 bases from J, with 12 bases between. CDR3 size: 13 residues. Germline CDR1 reads SGHNT; CDR2 reads YYREEE (reference sequence). Here the CDR3 reads CASSEPRTDTQYF. DNA for the CDR3: TGTGCCAGCAGCGAGCCCCGAACGGATACGCAGTATTTT.

In its sample, this clone was seen a few times. The sample contains more than one DNA sequence encoding this CDR3. V is TRBV2 and J is TRBJ2-7, with D unresolved. Germline CDR1 reads SNHLY; CDR2 reads FYNNEI. The ends were cut back, 6 bases at V and 2 bases at J, with 5 bases in the middle. This CDR3 is built from 11 residues. The CDR3 coding sequence is TGTGCCAGCAGCGTTACCTACGAGCAGTACTTC. Translating gives CASSVTYEQYF.

V gene TRBV2 combines with J gene TRBJ2-1, with D tentatively TRBD1 (6 bases). This CDR3 has 13 residues. Trimming removed 7 bases at V and 5 bases at J, with 12 bases between. Germline V CDR1 and CDR2: SNHLY, FYNNEI. CDR3 nucleotide sequence: TGTGCCAGCAAAACTTCAGGGGACAATGAGCAGTTCTTC. Translating it yields CASKTSGDNEQFF. The full variable domain, rest sourced from reference TRBV2 and TRBJ2-1, is EPEVTQTPSHQVTQMGQEVILRCVPISNHLYFYWYRQILGQKVEFLVSFYNNEISEKSEIFDDQFSVERPDGSNFTLKIRSTKLEDSAMYFCASKTSGDNEQFFGPGTRLTVL.

A few counts support this clone. The chain uses TRBV7-9 and TRBJ2-1; 9 bases are a match to TRBD1. Per germline, CDR1 SEHNR and CDR2 FQNEAQ (reference sequence). The V and J ends lost 5 bases and 4 bases, in that order; junction bases with no gene match: 3. The CDR3 has 14 residues. The CDR3 sequence is CASSPGQGYNEQFF. In nucleotides, the CDR3 is TGTGCCAGCAGCCCGGGACAGGGTTACAATGAGCAGTTCTTC.

This chain joins TRBV10-3 and TRBJ1-6; no firm D call. CDR3 length: 15 residues. The V and J ends lost 0 bases and 7 bases respectively, with 10 bases between them. Germline V lookup: CDR1 ENHRY, CDR2 SYGVKD. CDR3 protein: CAISESRGKNSPLHF. The DNA of the CDR3 is TGTGCCATCAGTGAGTCTCGCGGGAAAAATTCACCCCTCCACTTT.

V and J are TRBV29-1 and TRBJ2-2; 7 positions match TRBD1. CDR1 is SQVTM and CDR2 is ANQGSEA in the germline V gene. The ends lost 7 bases at V and 7 bases at J; junction bases unmatched: 6. The CDR3 runs to 12 residues. CDR3 in amino acids: CSAGQQNGELFF. The DNA of the CDR3 is TGCAGCGCGGGACAGCAAAACGGGGAGCTGTTTTTT.

This clone was seen a handful of times. The chain uses TRBV7-8 and TRBJ2-7; the match to TRBD1 covers 10 bases. CDR1 is SGHVS and CDR2 is FQNEAQ in the germline V gene. J gave up 5 bases and V 4 bases, and 5 bases lay outside the gene matches. CDR3 length equals 14 residues. This CDR3 is CASSYRQGADEQYF. CDR3 DNA sequence: TGTGCCAGCAGCTACAGACAGGGGGCTGACGAGCAGTACTTC. The full variable domain, in which reference TRBV7-8 and TRBJ2-7 provide the parts outside the CDR3, is GAGVSQSPRYKVAKRGQDVALRCDPISGHVSLFWYQQALGQGPEFLTYFQNEAQLDKSGLPSDRFFAERPEGSVSTLKIQRTQQEDSAVYLCASSYRQGADEQYFGPGTRLTVT.

V is TRBV5-4 and J is TRBJ2-5; maybe TRBD1 (6 bases). The J call may be incorrect, as the DNA end agrees better with TRBJ2-7. The length of the CDR3 is 15 residues. Germline V CDR1 and CDR2: SGHNT, YYREEE (reference sequence). This chain's CDR3 is CASSLKEAGVYEQYF. DNA for the CDR3: TGTGCCAGCAGCTTGAAAGAGGCAGGGGTCTACGAGCAGTACTTC.

This chain links TRBV6-1 with TRBJ2-7, with TRBD2 matching over 7 bases. Unmatched junction bases numbered 13, after V lost 7 bases and J lost 4 bases. This CDR3 region has 15 residues. Germline V gene lookup returns CDR1 MNHNS and CDR2 SASEGT. Written as DNA, the CDR3 is TGTGCCAGCACTAAATTTATGGCGGGAGAGTACGAGCAGTACTTC. Translated, it gives CASTKFMAGEYEQYF.

This clone has just one count. The V call is TRBV6-5, the J call TRBJ1-1; D unclear. CDR1 MNHEY and CDR2 SVGAGI come from the germline V gene. CDR3 length equals 14 residues. Trimming cost V 5 bases and J 2 bases, with 12 bases left between them. The CDR3 sequence: CASSARHSNTEAFF. As DNA, the CDR3 is TGTGCCAGCAGTGCTCGACATTCCAACACTGAAGCTTTCTTT.

This clone came up a few times. The CDR3 is CASSLRPGRNQPQHF. The CDR3, as DNA: TGTGCCAGCAGCTTGAGGCCAGGGCGCAATCAGCCCCAGCATTTT. J is TRBJ1-5 and V is TRBV5-6; D possibly corresponds to TRBD1 (5 bases). The germline V and J ends were trimmed by 1 base and 2 bases, with 10 bases remaining between them. The CDR3 is 15 amino acids. Germline V lookup: CDR1 SGHDT, CDR2 YYEEEE.

The CDR3 sequence is CASSAQQNTGELFF. The CDR3 DNA is TGTGCCAGCAGCGCACAACAGAACACCGGGGAGCTGTTTTTT. The gene calls are TRBV9 and TRBJ2-2; the D is unclear. Germline lookup yields CDR1 SGDLS and CDR2 YYNGEE. This CDR3 comprises 14 residues. The V end lost 3 bases, the J end lost 1 base, and 7 bases lay between the germline ends.

This clone was counted a single time. The chain uses TRBV11-2 and TRBJ2-7; a possible D gene is TRBD1 (6 bases). Trimming stripped 5 bases from V and 4 bases from J, with 9 bases between. Germline V gives CDR1 SGHAT, CDR2 FQNNGV. This CDR3 has 12 amino acids. Written as DNA, the CDR3 is TGTGCCAGCAGCCCGCAGGGGTACGAGCAGTACTTC. Its translation: CASSPQGYEQYF. The entire variable domain, with the rest obtained from reference TRBV11-2 and TRBJ2-7, is as follows: EAGVAQSPRYKIIEKRQSVAFWCNPISGHATLYWYQQILGQGPKLLIQFQNNGVVDDSQLPKDRFSAERLKGVDSTLKIQPAKLEDSAVYLCASSPQGYEQYFGPGTRLTVT.

The rearrangement links TRBV4-1 to TRBJ1-3, with D perhaps matching TRBD1 (5 bases). This CDR3 contains 15 residues. V gave up 5 bases and J gave up 0 bases, with 11 bases separating them. The germline gives CDR1 MGHRA, CDR2 YSYEKL. The CDR3 loop reads CASSWGGDSGNTIYF. CDR3 nucleotide sequence: TGCGCCAGCAGCTGGGGCGGGGACTCTGGAAACACCATATATTTT.

This CDR3 is CASSRDRASNQPQHF. The CDR3 coding sequence is TGTGCCAGCAGTCGGGACAGGGCTAGCAATCAGCCCCAGCATTTT. The chain combines TRBV6-1 with TRBJ1-5; 9 bases line up with TRBD1. Germline assignment: CDR1 MNHNS and CDR2 SASEGT. V lost 5 bases and J lost 0; bases outside the gene matches: 2. This CDR3 contains 15 residues.

The CDR3 is CASSLGGQGNQPQHF. The CDR3 DNA reads as TGTGCCAGCAGCTTAGGGGGACAGGGAAATCAGCCCCAGCATTTT. The chain employs TRBV7-8 and TRBJ1-5; 9 nucleotides match TRBD1. Trimming cost V 1 base and J 4 bases; bases outside gene matches: 2. The CDR3 has 15 amino acids. Germline V gene data show CDR1 as SGHVS and CDR2 as FQNEAQ. Together with reference TRBV7-8 and TRBJ1-5, the CDR3 gives the full variable domain: GAGVSQSPRYKVAKRGQDVALRCDPISGHVSLFWYQQALGQGPEFLTYFQNEAQLDKSGLPSDRFFAERPEGSVSTLKIQRTQQEDSAVYLCASSLGGQGNQPQHFGDGTRLSIL.

This clone was counted once. V and J are TRBV5-3 and TRBJ2-2; 9 bases agree with TRBD1. TRBV5-3 qualifies as an ORF whose function is uncertain. V lost 7 bases, J lost 5 bases, and 9 bases stayed unmatched. CDR3 length equals 15 residues. The chain's CDR3 is CARGEQGAGTGELFF. The DNA for the CDR3 is TGTGCCAGAGGGGAACAGGGGGCCGGAACCGGGGAGCTGTTTTTT.

The chain joins TRBV6-5 to TRBJ2-3; D gene uncertain. From germline, CDR1 is MNHEY and CDR2 SVGAGI. Trimming cost V 4 bases and J 0 bases, with 14 bases left between them. This CDR3 has 16 amino acids. Here the CDR3 reads CASSFSETHSTDTQYF. The CDR3 nucleotides read TGTGCCAGCAGTTTCTCTGAGACACACAGCACAGATACGCAGTATTTT.

The rearrangement joins TRBV2 to TRBJ2-7; 9 bases align to TRBD2. Germline V gene data show CDR1 as SNHLY and CDR2 as FYNNEI. The ends lost 4 bases at V and 7 bases at J; junction bases unmatched: 8. The CDR3 is made up of 14 amino acids. In DNA form, the CDR3 reads TGTGCCAGCAGTGTTTTAGCGGGAGCGGGGGAGCAGTACTTC. It codes for CASSVLAGAGEQYF.

The gene calls are TRBV6-5 and TRBJ1-2; 7 positions agree with TRBD1. Germline assignment: CDR1 MNHEY and CDR2 SVGAGI. The CDR3 extends over 15 amino acids. The V and J ends lost 2 bases and 0 bases, in that order; junction bases with no gene match: 3. The CDR3 DNA sequence: TGTGCCAGCAGTTACGGACAGGTTACTAACTATGGCTACACCTTC. Translated: CASSYGQVTNYGYTF.

Regarding this clone: The same CDR3 also results from other DNA sequences found in this sample. This chain connects TRBV19 to TRBJ1-1; D is unclear. CDR3 length: 15 residues. Germline CDR1 is LNHDA and CDR2 is SQIVND (reference sequence). The V and J ends lost 2 bases and 0 bases respectively, with 10 bases between them. The CDR3 nucleotides read TGTGCCAGTAGTATAACTGGCGCGGTGAACACTGAAGCTTTCTTT. This gives the protein CASSITGAVNTEAFF.